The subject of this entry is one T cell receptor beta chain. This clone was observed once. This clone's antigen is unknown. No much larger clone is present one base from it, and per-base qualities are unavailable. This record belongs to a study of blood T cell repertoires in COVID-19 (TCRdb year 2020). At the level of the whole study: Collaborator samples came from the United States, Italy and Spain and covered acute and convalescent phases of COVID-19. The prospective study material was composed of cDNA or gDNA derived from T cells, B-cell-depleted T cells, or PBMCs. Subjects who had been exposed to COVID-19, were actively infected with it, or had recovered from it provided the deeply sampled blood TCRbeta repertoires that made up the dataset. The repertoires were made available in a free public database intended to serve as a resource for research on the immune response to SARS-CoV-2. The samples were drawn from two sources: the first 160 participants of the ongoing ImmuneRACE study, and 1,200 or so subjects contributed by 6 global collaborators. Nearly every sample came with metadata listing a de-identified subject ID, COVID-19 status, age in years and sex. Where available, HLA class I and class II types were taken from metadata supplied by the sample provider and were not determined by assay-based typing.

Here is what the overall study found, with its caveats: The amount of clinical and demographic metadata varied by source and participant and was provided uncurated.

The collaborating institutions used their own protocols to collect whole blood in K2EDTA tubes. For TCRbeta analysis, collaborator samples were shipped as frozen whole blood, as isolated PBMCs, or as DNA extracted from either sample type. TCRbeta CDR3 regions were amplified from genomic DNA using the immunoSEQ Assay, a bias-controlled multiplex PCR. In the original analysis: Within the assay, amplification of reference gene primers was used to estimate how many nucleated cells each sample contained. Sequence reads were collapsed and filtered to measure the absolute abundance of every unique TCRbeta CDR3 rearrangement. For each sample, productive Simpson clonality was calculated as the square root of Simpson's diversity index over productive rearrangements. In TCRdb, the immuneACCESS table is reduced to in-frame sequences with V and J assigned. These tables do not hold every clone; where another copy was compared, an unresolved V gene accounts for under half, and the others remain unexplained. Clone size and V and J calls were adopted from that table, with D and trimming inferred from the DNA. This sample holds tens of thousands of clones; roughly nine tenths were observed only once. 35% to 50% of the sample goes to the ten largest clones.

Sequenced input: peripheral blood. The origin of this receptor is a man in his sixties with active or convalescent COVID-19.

The sequenced DNA: TGTGCCATCAGTGAATTTCGGTTCTACAGGAAGGGATTTCACTATGGCTACACCTTC. It translates to CAISEFRFYRKGFHYGYTF. In this chain, TRBV10-3 is recombined with TRBJ1-2; the D gene is perhaps TRBD1, on 5 matching bases. The CDR3 goes from the cysteine to the phenylalanine over 19 residues. The read is trimmed to its CDR3 DNA, 57 bases read in frame from base 1. V is reduced by 3 bases and J by 3 bases, leaving a spacing of 26 bases between them. In the germline V gene, CDR1 corresponds to ENHRY and CDR2 to SYGVKD.